These T cell receptor beta chains were read from a single sample in a study of human T cells and chemical hapten exposure. MiXCR, run by TCRdb on the RACE reads, gives a single entry per CDR3 protein. The data hold 56,000 or so distinct CDR3 sequences, with roughly a tenth observed a single time. This specimen consisted of whole blood, obtained in connection with sensitization to the hapten diphenylcyclopropenone (DPC). These receptors were collected from a woman aged 25 to 45 with alopecia areata. Some clones in this sample may be carry-over from other donors' samples. CDR3s include the opening cysteine and the closing phenylalanine or tryptophan. D genes are given only for firm matches. Clone size is stated in some rows and not others, as once, few, many or a class when expanded.

NA few TRBJ1-1 TRBV7-9 TGTGCCAGCAGCTTAGGGACGGCCGGGACTGAAGCTTTCTTT CASSLGTAGTEAFF
NA many TRBJ2-3 TRBV7-9 TGTGCCAGCAGCCTCAGGGTTGAAAGCACAGATACGCAGTATTTT CASSLRVESTDTQYF
TRBD1 few TRBJ1-1 TRBV12-3/TRBV12-4 TGTGCCAGCAGCCACCGGGACAGGGGTTTAAGCACTGAAGCTTTCTTT CASSHRDRGLSTEAFF
TRBD1 many TRBJ1-2 TRBV28 TGTGCCAGCAGTCCCGCCCCGACAGGGCAATATGGCTACACCTTC CASSPAPTGQYGYTF
NA many TRBJ1-5 TRBV28 TGTGCCAGCAGTTTGTCCGGGGCGTACCAGCCCCAGCATTTT CASSLSGAYQPQHF
TRBD2 NA TRBJ2-5 TRBV4-2 TGTGCCAGCAGCCCGGGGACTAGCGCGGGGGGGCAAGAGACCCAGTACTTC CASSPGTSAGGQETQYF
TRBD1 many TRBJ1-1 TRBV6-6 TGTGCCAGCAGCCCTGACAGGGTCACTGAAGCTTTCTTT CASSPDRVTEAFF
TRBD1 few TRBJ2-2 TRBV7-7 TGTGCTAGCAGCTTAGTGGCGACAGGGATGGAGCTGTTTTTT CASSLVATGMELFF
NA NA TRBJ1-6 TRBV6-2/TRBV6-3 TGTGCCAGCAGTCCAGCCCCGGCGGTTTCACCCCTCCACTTT CASSPAPAVSPLHF
NA few TRBJ1-5 TRBV6-6 TGTGCCAGCAGTTACGAGTTCTATCAGCCCCAGCATTTT CASSYEFYQPQHF
NA NA TRBJ2-3 TRBV11-3 TGTGCCAGCAGCTTAGGGAGCAGGGATCGGGCAGATACGCAGTATTTT CASSLGSRDRADTQYF
NA NA TRBJ1-5 TRBV30 TGTGCCTGGAGTGAGGGGAGCAATCAGCCCCAGCATTTT CAWSEGSNQPQHF
NA few TRBJ2-3 TRBV6-1 TGTGCCAGCAGTGAAGTGGCGGGGATAGATACGCAGTATTTT CASSEVAGIDTQYF
NA NA TRBJ1-4 TRBV28 TGTGCCAGCAGTTGGGGGCCTGAAAAACTGTTTTTT CASSWGPEKLFF
TRBD1 few TRBJ2-2 TRBV19 TGTGCCAGTCGAACCCGACAGGGGAACACCGGGGAGCTGTTTTTT CASRTRQGNTGELFF
NA few TRBJ1-6 TRBV7-6 TGTGCCAGCAGCACCGGTCCGAATTCACCCCTCCACTTT CASSTGPNSPLHF
NA NA TRBJ1-1 TRBV4-3 TGCGCCAGCCGGCTAGTAGGGAGGTTAAACACTGAAGCTTTCTTT CASRLVGRLNTEAFF
TRBD1 NA TRBJ1-5 TRBV6-2/TRBV6-3 TGTGCCAGCAGTTACGAGGGACAGTCTAATCAGCCCCAGCATTTT CASSYEGQSNQPQHF
NA NA TRBJ1-6 TRBV5-1 TGCGCCAGCAGCTTGGGGGCGATGAGCTCCTATAATTCACCCCTCCACTTT CASSLGAMSSYNSPLHF
NA few TRBJ2-7 TRBV7-8 TGTGCCAGCAGCCAAGGGTATGGCTACGAGCAGTACTTC CASSQGYGYEQYF
TRBD1 many TRBJ1-5 TRBV29-1 TGCAGCGCCAGACAGGGGGCGGATCAGCCCCAGCATTTT CSARQGADQPQHF
NA many TRBJ1-6 TRBV12-3/TRBV12-4 TGTGCCAGCAGTAGGGCTGGCCCCTCTTCACCCCTCCACTTT CASSRAGPSSPLHF
NA once TRBJ2-1 TRBV20-1 TGCAGTGCTAGAGAGGAGAGCGTTTCCTACAATGAGCAGTTCTTC CSAREESVSYNEQFF
NA NA TRBJ1-5 TRBV18 TGTGCCAGCTCAGAACAGTACGATCAGCCCCAGCATTTT CASSEQYDQPQHF
NA NA TRBJ2-5 TRBV6-1 TGTGCCAGCAGTTACCCCGGGGAGACCCAGTACTTC CASSYPGETQYF
NA few TRBJ2-1 TRBV10-3 TGTGCCATCAGTGAGTCGACGGGCTCCTACAATGAGCAGTTCTTC CAISESTGSYNEQFF
TRBD1 many TRBJ2-7 TRBV29-1 TGCAGCGTAGACAGGGGGAGCTCCTACGAGCAGTACTTC CSVDRGSSYEQYF
NA few TRBJ2-5 TRBV7-8 TGTGCCAGCAGTCCGGCCGTCGGGGTCCAAGAGACCCAGTACTTC CASSPAVGVQETQYF
TRBD2 few TRBJ2-3 TRBV28 TGTGCCAGCAGTATAGCGGGGGGCCGCTCAGATACGCAGTATTTT CASSIAGGRSDTQYF
TRBD2 NA TRBJ2-5 TRBV20-1 TGCAGTGCTAGAATACAGCGGCTAGCGGGGGAAGAGACCCAGTACTTC CSARIQRLAGEETQYF
NA NA TRBJ1-3 TRBV19 TGTGCCAGTATCAACTGGAAGCGCTCTGGAAACACCATATATTTT CASINWKRSGNTIYF
NA few TRBJ1-5 TRBV28 TGTGCCAGCAGTTTGTGGCAGGTCAATCAGCCCCAGCATTTT CASSLWQVNQPQHF
NA NA TRBJ2-2 TRBV5-6 TGTGCCAGCAGCTTGGAAAGGCAGGGGACCGGGGAGCTGTTTTTT CASSLERQGTGELFF
NA few TRBJ2-3 TRBV6-5 TGTGCCAGCAGTTACTCGGCAGTTCTCGGCACAGATACGCAGTATTTT CASSYSAVLGTDTQYF
NA few TRBJ1-6 TRBV4-3 TGCGCCAGCAGCCAAGATAGAGCCCCCACAGGCGGGTCACCCCTCCACTTT CASSQDRAPTGGSPLHF
TRBD1 many TRBJ1-5 TRBV6-2/TRBV6-3 TGTGCCAGCAGACCCACAGGGGCAGGCAATCAGCCCCAGCATTTT CASRPTGAGNQPQHF
NA NA TRBJ2-7 TRBV25-1 TGTGCCAGCAGATCTACCTACGAGCAGTACTTC CASRSTYEQYF
NA few TRBJ2-1 TRBV4-1 TGCGCCAGCAGCCAAAGGGAGAGAAAAGGGGAGCAGTTCTTC CASSQRERKGEQFF
NA NA TRBJ1-1 TRBV12-3/TRBV12-4 TGTGCCAGCAGGACAGCGAACACTGAAGCTTTCTTT CASRTANTEAFF
NA many TRBJ1-2 TRBV28 TGTGCCAGCCGGGCGGGCGGCTATGGCTACACCTTC CASRAGGYGYTF
NA many TRBJ1-1 TRBV7-8 TGTGCCAGCAGCTCCAGCACTGAAGCTTTCTTT CASSSSTEAFF
NA few TRBJ2-1 TRBV20-1 TGCAGCGCGTCCTCCCAGACAGGTTTTGAGCAGTTCTTC CSASSQTGFEQFF
NA few TRBJ1-2 TRBV6-5 TGTGCCAGCAACGAAGCCGACAGATACTATGGCTACACCTTC CASNEADRYYGYTF
NA NA TRBJ2-1 TRBV6-6 TGTGCCAGCAGTCCGGCCTGGAGTGAGCAGTTCTTC CASSPAWSEQFF
NA few TRBJ2-5 TRBV20-1 TGCAGTGCTAGAGATGGTACAGCGTCCCAAGAGACCCAGTACTTC CSARDGTASQETQYF
TRBD1 few TRBJ1-5 TRBV6-2/TRBV6-3 TGTGCCAGCACCTCGACAGGGTCGAATCGGCCCCAGCATTTT CASTSTGSNRPQHF
NA NA TRBJ2-7 TRBV5-6 TGTGCCAGCAGCTTGGTGGCAGGGCCGTTGCACGAGCAGTACTTC CASSLVAGPLHEQYF
NA NA TRBJ2-7 TRBV2 TGTGCCAGCAGTAGGACATTTCGGGAGCAGTACTTC CASSRTFREQYF
TRBD2 few TRBJ2-2 TRBV28 TGTGCCAGCAGTCCGCCGGGACTAGCGGGGGCCCGAAGGGCCGGGGAGCTGTTTTTT CASSPPGLAGARRAGELFF
NA many TRBJ1-6 TRBV6-6 TGTGCCAGCAGTATAGGGGCCCTTGATTCACCCCTCCACTTT CASSIGALDSPLHF
NA few TRBJ1-1 TRBV27 TGTGCCAGCAGTTTATCGATTGGGGCTTATCCGAACACTGAAGCTTTCTTT CASSLSIGAYPNTEAFF
NA NA TRBJ1-3 TRBV5-1 TGCGCCAGCAGCTTGGAATACCCCTCTGGAAACACCATATATTTT CASSLEYPSGNTIYF
NA many TRBJ1-1 TRBV13 TGTGCCAGCAGCACCCAGGACAGAAACACTGAAGCTTTCTTT CASSTQDRNTEAFF
NA few TRBJ1-6 TRBV3-2 TGTGCCAGCAGCCAACAAACGGAGGCGGACCCCGAACCCGGTTCACCCCTCCACTTT CASSQQTEADPEPGSPLHF
NA few TRBJ2-3 TRBV5-1 TGCGCCAGCAGCTTGGATCCAGGCCAAGGGTCAGATACGCAGTATTTT CASSLDPGQGSDTQYF
NA NA TRBJ1-1 TRBV12-3/TRBV12-4 TGTGCCAGCAGTTTAGCGCTTTCCGGGATTACTACTGAAGCTTTCTTT CASSLALSGITTEAFF
NA few TRBJ1-3 TRBV5-1 TGCGCCAGCAGCCCGCAGGACATTCGACACTCTGGAAACACCATATATTTT CASSPQDIRHSGNTIYF
TRBD1 medium-sized TRBJ2-3 TRBV28 TGTGCCAGCAGTCAAATGGACAGGGATACGCAGTATTTT CASSQMDRDTQYF